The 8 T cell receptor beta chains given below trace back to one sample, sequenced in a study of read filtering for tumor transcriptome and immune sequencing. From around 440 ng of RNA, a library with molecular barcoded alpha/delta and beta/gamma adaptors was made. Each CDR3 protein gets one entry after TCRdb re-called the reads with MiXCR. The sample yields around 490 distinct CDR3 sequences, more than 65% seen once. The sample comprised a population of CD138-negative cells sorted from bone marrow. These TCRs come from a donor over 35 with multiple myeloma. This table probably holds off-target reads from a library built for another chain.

This CDR3 is CASSERWRGTEAFF. In DNA form, the CDR3 reads TGTGCCAGCAGTGAAAGGTGGCGCGGAACTGAAGCTTTCTTT. The V call is TRBV6-1, the J call TRBJ1-1, with D unclear. The CDR3 totals 14 residues. V was pared by 2 bases and J by 5 bases, with 12 bases between. Germline V gives CDR1 MNHNS, CDR2 SASEGT.

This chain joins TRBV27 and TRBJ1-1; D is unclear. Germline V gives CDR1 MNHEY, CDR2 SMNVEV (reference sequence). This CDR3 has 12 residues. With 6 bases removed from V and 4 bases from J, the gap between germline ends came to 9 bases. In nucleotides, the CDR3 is TGTGCCAGCAGGCTCGCGGGCACTGAAGCTTTCTTT. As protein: CASRLAGTEAFF.

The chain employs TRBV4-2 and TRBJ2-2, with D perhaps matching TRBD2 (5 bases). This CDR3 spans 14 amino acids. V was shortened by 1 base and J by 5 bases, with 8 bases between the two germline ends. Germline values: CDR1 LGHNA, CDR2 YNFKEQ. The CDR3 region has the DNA TGTGCCAGCAGCCAAGTCCGGGGTACCGGGGAGCTGTTTTTT. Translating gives CASSQVRGTGELFF.

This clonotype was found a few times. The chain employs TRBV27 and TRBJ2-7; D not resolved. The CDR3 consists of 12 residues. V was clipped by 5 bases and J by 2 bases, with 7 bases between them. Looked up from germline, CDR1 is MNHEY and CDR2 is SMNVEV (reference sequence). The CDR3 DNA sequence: TGTGCCAGCAGTCCATCACCCTACGAGCAGTACTTC. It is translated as CASSPSPYEQYF.

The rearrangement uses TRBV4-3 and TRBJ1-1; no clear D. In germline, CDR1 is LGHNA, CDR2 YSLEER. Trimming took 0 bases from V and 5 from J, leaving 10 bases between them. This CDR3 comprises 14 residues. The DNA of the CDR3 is TGCGCCAGCAGCCAAGATAATCGGGGTACTGAAGCTTTCTTT. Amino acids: CASSQDNRGTEAFF.

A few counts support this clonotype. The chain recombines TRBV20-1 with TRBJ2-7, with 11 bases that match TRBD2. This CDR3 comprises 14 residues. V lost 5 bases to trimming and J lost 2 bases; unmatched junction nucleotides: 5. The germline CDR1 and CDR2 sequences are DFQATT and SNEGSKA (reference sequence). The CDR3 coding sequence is TGCAGTGCTCCTGGGACTAGCGGAGCCTACGAGCAGTACTTC. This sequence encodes CSAPGTSGAYEQYF.

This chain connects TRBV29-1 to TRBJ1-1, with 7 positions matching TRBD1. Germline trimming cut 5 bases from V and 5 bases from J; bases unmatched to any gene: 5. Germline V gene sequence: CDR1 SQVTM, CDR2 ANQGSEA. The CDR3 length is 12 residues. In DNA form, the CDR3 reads TGCAGCGTTCGACAGGGATGGACTGAAGCTTTCTTT. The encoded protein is CSVRQGWTEAFF.

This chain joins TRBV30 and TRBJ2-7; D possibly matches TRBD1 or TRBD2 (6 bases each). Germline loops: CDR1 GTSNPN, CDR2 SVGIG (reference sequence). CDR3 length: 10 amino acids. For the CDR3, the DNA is TGTGCATGGGGGGCCCACGAGCAGTACTTC. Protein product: CAWGAHEQYF. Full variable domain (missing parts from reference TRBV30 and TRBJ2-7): SQTIHQWPATLVQPVGSPLSLECTVEGTSNPNLYWYRQAAGRGLQLLFYSVGIGQISSEVPQNLSASRPQDRQFILSSKKLLLSDSGFYLCAWGAHEQYFGPGTRLTVT.